These 4 T cell receptor beta chains originate from one sample sequenced in a study of early stage breast cancer tumors. Profiling relied on immunoSEQ multiplex PCR, and the TCRdb table lists in-frame clones only, not all of them. Of roughly 10,000 clones detected, 71% appear once; the ten largest clones hold over 15%. Input material: normal breast tissue next to the tumor. These receptor sequences come from a person aged 55 to 70 with breast cancer.

The rearrangement uses TRBV6-1 and TRBJ1-2; 7 bases align to TRBD1. The junction had 5 bases not matched to a gene; V was cut back by 2 bases and J by 5 bases. This CDR3 is built from 14 residues. Germline V gene lookup returns CDR1 MNHNS and CDR2 SASEGT. Here the CDR3 reads CASSESTGVYGYTF. The CDR3 region has the DNA TGTGCCAGCAGTGAAAGTACAGGGGTTTATGGCTACACCTTC.

The chain carries TRBV29-1 and TRBJ2-4; D is possibly TRBD2 (6 bases). Germline CDR1 is SQVTM and CDR2 is ANQGSEA. CDR3 length equals 14 residues. Trimming took 4 bases from V and 3 from J, leaving 13 bases between them. The CDR3 protein is CSVGHGGDKNIQYF. The CDR3 nucleotides are TGCAGCGTTGGACACGGAGGGGACAAAAACATTCAGTACTTC.

V is TRBV19 and J is TRBJ1-5, with a weak D call TRBD1 (6 bases). CDR1 and CDR2 from the germline V gene are LNHDA and SQIVND (reference sequence). Trimming shortened V by 5 bases and J by 5 bases, and 16 bases separated the two germline ends. This CDR3 contains 15 residues. The CDR3 DNA reads TGTGCCAGTAGTGGCCGGGACGGGGGGCATCAGCCCCAGCATTTT. Protein: CASSGRDGGHQPQHF.

The rearrangement links TRBV7-2 to TRBJ2-5; D is possibly TRBD2 (6 bases). V was trimmed by 2 bases and J by 7 bases, leaving 14 bases between them. Germline-derived CDR1 and CDR2 are SGHTA and FQGNSA. There are 14 residues in the CDR3. The CDR3 is CASSLLAVLATQYF. Here the CDR3 DNA reads TGTGCCAGCAGCTTATTAGCGGTTCTGGCGACCCAGTACTTC.